Listed below are T cell receptor beta chains from one sample, sequenced in a study. TCRdb recomputed calls from the 5' RACE reads with MiXCR, one row per CDR3 protein. The sample records roughly 42,000 distinct CDR3 sequences, under 25% being singletons. Sequenced input: Tregs sorted from blood. The receptor set was obtained from a female donor with breast cancer. CDR3s include the opening cysteine and the closing phenylalanine or tryptophan. The D gene is left open where the match is weak. Only some rows state a clone size, as once, few, many or a class for expanded clones.

d_call j_call clone_size v_call cdr3_aa cdr3_nt
- TRBJ2-4 - TRBV27 CASSSSTGTDIQYF TGTGCCAGCAGTTCATCGACCGGGACCGACATTCAGTACTTC
TRBD2 TRBJ2-1 - TRBV7-9 CARSISGRAFRNEQFF TGTGCCCGCAGCATTAGCGGGAGGGCCTTTCGTAATGAGCAGTTCTTC
- TRBJ2-5 - TRBV29-1 CSVGGSNQETQYF TGCAGCGTTGGGGGGTCGAACCAAGAGACCCAGTACTTC
- TRBJ1-5 - TRBV5-1 CASSFGADNQPQHF TGCGCCAGCAGCTTTGGAGCGGACAATCAGCCCCAGCATTTT
TRBD1 TRBJ2-5 many TRBV20-1 CSARDTGGKETQYF TGCAGTGCTAGAGACACAGGGGGGAAAGAGACCCAGTACTTC
- TRBJ1-2 - TRBV5-1 CASSRQAELRGWYGYTF TGCGCCAGCAGCAGACAGGCCGAGCTAAGAGGGTGGTATGGCTACACCTTC
TRBD2 TRBJ2-7 many TRBV11-1 CASSHRGLAGSYEQYF TGTGCCAGCAGCCACAGGGGACTAGCGGGCTCCTACGAGCAGTACTTC
- TRBJ2-7 - TRBV2 CASNPRTSSYEQYF TGTGCCAGCAACCCCCGAACGAGCTCCTACGAGCAGTACTTC
- TRBJ2-1 many TRBV12-5 CASAGLEQFF TGTGCTAGTGCGGGATTGGAACAGTTCTTC
- TRBJ2-4 many TRBV7-8 CASSTKGRMAGLIKNIQYF TGTGCCAGCAGCACAAAGGGGCGAATGGCGGGACTTATCAAAAACATTCAGTACTTC
TRBD1 TRBJ2-5 few TRBV2 CASRFRGLETQYF TGTGCCAGCAGATTCAGGGGGTTGGAGACCCAGTACTTC
- TRBJ2-1 - TRBV11-2 CASSLGGPSSYNEQFF TGTGCCAGCAGCTTAGGAGGCCCCAGCTCCTACAATGAGCAGTTCTTC
TRBD2 TRBJ2-2 - TRBV27 CASSLIGSGRAHTGELFF TGTGCCAGCAGTTTAATCGGTAGCGGGAGGGCCCACACCGGGGAGCTGTTTTTT
- TRBJ1-1 few TRBV6-1 CASSDLSMNTEAFF TGTGCCAGCAGTGACCTTTCCATGAACACTGAAGCTTTCTTT
- TRBJ2-7 many TRBV5-6 CASSLKAGWEQYF TGTGCCAGCAGCTTGAAGGCAGGGTGGGAGCAGTACTTC
TRBD1 TRBJ1-1 many TRBV27 CASSLSGGIITEAFF TGTGCCAGCAGTTTATCAGGGGGCATAATCACTGAAGCTTTCTTT
- TRBJ2-7 few TRBV5-1 CASSLSRGDYEQYF TGCGCCAGCAGCTTGAGCCGGGGCGACTACGAGCAGTACTTC
TRBD2 TRBJ2-7 - TRBV4-1 CASSPYAGERNEQYF TGCGCCAGCAGCCCCTATGCGGGAGAAAGGAACGAGCAGTACTTC
- TRBJ2-2 - TRBV7-8 CASTRIGELFF TGTGCCAGCACAAGGATCGGGGAGCTGTTTTTT
- TRBJ2-1 medium-sized TRBV5-1 CASSPGNEQFF TGCGCCAGCAGCCCGGGGAACGAGCAGTTCTTC
- TRBJ2-1 - TRBV5-1 CASSSGGIEEQFF TGCGCCAGCAGCTCTGGGGGAATCGAGGAGCAGTTCTTC
- TRBJ2-1 many TRBV4-2 CASSQRSRASKQFF TGTGCCAGCAGCCAACGCTCCCGAGCGTCTAAGCAGTTCTTC
- TRBJ1-4 few TRBV7-9 CASSRGQEGEKLFF TGTGCCAGCAGCCGGGGGCAGGAAGGTGAAAAACTGTTTTTT
- TRBJ2-2 few TRBV4-1 CASSQSGNTGELFF TGCGCCAGCAGCCAATCGGGGAACACCGGGGAGCTGTTTTTT
TRBD1 TRBJ1-2 - TRBV6-1 CASRGQGKDHNYGYTF TGTGCCAGCAGAGGACAGGGAAAGGACCATAACTATGGCTACACCTTC
TRBD2 TRBJ2-1 - TRBV6-5 CASRGLAENSYNEQFF TGTGCCAGCCGAGGACTAGCGGAAAATTCCTACAATGAGCAGTTCTTC
TRBD1 TRBJ1-1 - TRBV6-5 CASSSDRVWNTEAFF TGTGCCAGCAGTTCGGACAGGGTTTGGAACACTGAAGCTTTCTTT
TRBD1 TRBJ2-7 many TRBV5-1 CASSLDRGISYEQYF TGCGCCAGCAGCTTGGACAGGGGAATATCCTACGAGCAGTACTTC
- TRBJ2-1 many TRBV3-1 CASSQRGSYNEQFF TGTGCCAGCAGCCAAAGAGGGTCCTACAATGAGCAGTTCTTC
TRBD2 TRBJ2-7 few TRBV25-1 CASSETGLGSYEQYF TGTGCCAGCAGTGAAACCGGACTAGGCTCTTACGAGCAGTACTTC
TRBD1 TRBJ1-2 - TRBV27 CASSLSAGGSGYTF TGTGCCAGCAGTCTTTCGGCAGGGGGAAGTGGCTACACCTTC
- TRBJ2-2 many TRBV6-5 CASTSPVGELFF TGTGCCAGCACGAGTCCAGTCGGGGAGCTGTTTTTT
TRBD1 TRBJ2-7 few TRBV4-2 CASSQSYTGVSYEQYF TGTGCCAGCAGCCAGTCCTACACAGGGGTCTCCTACGAGCAGTACTTC
- TRBJ1-6 once TRBV20-1 CSTRHSYNSPLHF TGCAGTACTAGACACAGCTATAATTCACCCCTCCACTTT
- TRBJ2-1 many TRBV12-3/TRBV12-4 CASSLNPYNEQFF TGTGCCAGCAGTTTAAACCCGTACAATGAGCAGTTCTTC
TRBD2 TRBJ2-3 few TRBV13 CASITSGRAGDTQYF TGTGCCAGCATCACTAGCGGGAGGGCCGGAGATACGCAGTATTTT
- TRBJ1-1 - TRBV4-1 CASSRTEGSSTEALF TGCGCCAGCAGCCGGACAGAGGGGTCTAGCACTGAAGCTCTCTTT